What follows are 13 T cell receptor beta chains derived from one specimen sequenced in a study of cytomegalovirus exposure and HLA in healthy donors. Amplification used 60 Vbeta primers and 13 Jbeta primers. Assay: immunoSEQ multiplex PCR; the TCRdb copy retains only in-frame clones and omits some. The profile shows tens of thousands of clones, around 84% of them singletons. The sequencing sample was made of PBMCs. Source of these receptors: a woman in her forties in good health and CMV-seronegative.

This chain's CDR3 is CASSLPGQGTYNEQFF. The CDR3 DNA follows: TGTGCCAGCAGTTTACCGGGGCAGGGGACCTACAATGAGCAGTTCTTC. V and J are TRBV28 and TRBJ2-1, with TRBD1 as a possible D gene (6 bases). CDR3 length equals 16 residues. CDR1 is MDHEN and CDR2 is SYDVKM in the germline V gene. Trimming removed 2 bases from V and 2 bases from J, with 13 bases in between.

The chain has TRBV27 and TRBJ1-2; TRBD1 might be the D (5 bases). The CDR3 runs 15 residues. Trimming shortened V by 0 bases and J by 7 bases, and 15 bases separated the two germline ends. CDR1 and CDR2 (germline): MNHEY, SMNVEV (reference sequence). CDR3 coding DNA: TGTGCCAGCAGTTTATCAACGATAAGGGGTTCTGGCTACACCTTC. This codes for CASSLSTIRGSGYTF.

As concerns this clone: The junction and the germline gene differ at one end; a read error may be behind it. The chain carries TRBV27 and TRBJ2-7, with TRBD1 identical over 9 bases. CDR3 length: 13 residues. The germline CDR1 and CDR2 sequences are MNHEY and SMNVEV (reference sequence). CDR3 amino acids: CASSLSFWDRANF. The CDR3 nucleotides are TGTGCCAGCAGTTTATCATTTTGGGACAGGGCCAACTTC.

The CDR3 spells CASSSRQGEACVAFF. In nucleotides, the CDR3 is TGCGCCAGCAGCTCAAGACAGGGGGAGGCTTGTGTAGCTTTCTTT. The chain carries TRBV5-1 and TRBJ1-1; TRBD1 matches at 9 bases. V trimming: 3 bases; J trimming: 10 bases; junction bases outside the gene matches: 13. Germline V gives CDR1 SGHRS, CDR2 YFSETQ. This CDR3 is built from 15 residues.

The chain uses TRBV7-2 and TRBJ2-5; 7 bases fit TRBD2. With the DNA end fitting TRBJ2-7 better, the J assignment may be wrong. The germline gives CDR1 SGHTA, CDR2 FQGNSA. The CDR3 loop spans 14 amino acids. The CDR3: CASSRAGSSYEQYF. The CDR3 region has the DNA TGTGCCAGCAGTCGAGCGGGAAGCTCCTACGAGCAGTACTTC.

As concerns this clone: Additional DNA sequences in this sample encode the identical CDR3. This chain connects TRBV7-3 to TRBJ1-1; TRBD1 matches 9 bases. Germline CDR1 reads SGHTA; CDR2 reads FQGTGA. Trimming took 5 bases from V and 8 from J; bases not matched to a gene: 6. This CDR3 comprises 13 residues. CDR3 DNA sequence: TGTGCCAGCAGCCGACAGGGGGTTGCCGAAGCTTTCTTT. It is translated as CASSRQGVAEAFF.

This sequence joins TRBV11-2 and TRBJ2-1; 12 positions match TRBD2. This CDR3 has 14 residues. In germline, CDR1 is SGHAT, CDR2 FQNNGV. Germline trimming cut 5 bases from V and 8 bases from J; bases unmatched to any gene: 4. For the CDR3, the DNA is TGTGCCAGCAGCACGACTAGCGGGAGTGATGAGCAGTTCTTC. This codes for CASSTTSGSDEQFF.

The CDR3 region has the DNA TGTGCCAGCAGTCCCCTGAGCGGCGGGGGGTTCGGGTGGCAGTTCTTC. Translated, it gives CASSPLSGGGFGWQFF. The rearrangement uses TRBV27 and TRBJ2-1, with 8 positions matching TRBD2. CDR1 and CDR2 from the germline V gene are MNHEY and SMNVEV (reference sequence). CDR3 length: 16 residues. Trimming at V came to 5 bases and at J to 12 bases, leaving 18 bases not matched to a gene.

The chain carries TRBV28 and TRBJ2-1, with 7 nucleotides matching TRBD2. The ends lost 3 bases at V and 2 bases at J; junction bases unmatched: 4. The CDR3 covers 15 residues. Germline V lookup: CDR1 MDHEN, CDR2 SYDVKM. The CDR3 sequence: CASSFLADPYNEQFF. The CDR3 region has the DNA TGTGCCAGCAGTTTCCTAGCGGACCCCTACAATGAGCAGTTCTTC.

The CDR3 bases are TGTGCCAGTAGTATTACGGTGACAAACTCCAACGTCCTGACTTTC. Encoded protein: CASSITVTNSNVLTF. J is TRBJ2-6 and V is TRBV19; D unclear. The CDR3 runs 15 residues. Trimming pared 3 bases from V and 8 bases from J, leaving 14 bases between. From germline, CDR1 is LNHDA and CDR2 SQIVND (reference sequence).

The chain is built from TRBV7-6 and TRBJ2-1; the match to TRBD2 covers 12 bases. V lost 5 bases to trimming and J lost 5 bases; unmatched junction nucleotides: 4. The length of the CDR3 is 15 residues. Germline assignment: CDR1 SGHVS and CDR2 FNYEAQ. For the CDR3, the DNA is TGTGCCAGCAGCCGACTAGCGGGAGATCACAATGAGCAGTTCTTC. Its translation: CASSRLAGDHNEQFF.

The CDR3: CASSPGTGRPSEQYF. The CDR3, as DNA: TGTGCCAGCTCACCTGGGACAGGAAGGCCCTCCGAGCAGTACTTC. The chain recombines TRBV18 with TRBJ2-7; the match to TRBD1 covers 8 bases. CDR3 length: 15 amino acids. Germline CDR1 is KGHSH and CDR2 is LQKENI. V trimming: 3 bases; J trimming: 6 bases; junction bases outside the gene matches: 10.

The V gene is TRBV28, the J gene TRBJ2-4, with 11 bases matching TRBD2. This CDR3 spans 22 amino acids. J was trimmed by 2 bases and V by 3 bases; bases with no gene match: 21. Germline V gene lookup returns CDR1 MDHEN and CDR2 SYDVKM. CDR3 sequence reads: CASSFQYGTSGDKDDPKNIQYF. DNA of the CDR3: TGTGCCAGCAGTTTTCAGTACGGGACTAGCGGAGATAAAGACGACCCCAAAAACATTCAGTACTTC. The full variable domain, rest sourced from reference TRBV28 and TRBJ2-4, is DVKVTQSSRYLVKRTGEKVFLECVQDMDHENMFWYRQDPGLGLRLIYFSYDVKMKEKGDIPEGYSVSREKKERFSLILESASTNQTSMYLCASSFQYGTSGDKDDPKNIQYFGAGTRLSVL.